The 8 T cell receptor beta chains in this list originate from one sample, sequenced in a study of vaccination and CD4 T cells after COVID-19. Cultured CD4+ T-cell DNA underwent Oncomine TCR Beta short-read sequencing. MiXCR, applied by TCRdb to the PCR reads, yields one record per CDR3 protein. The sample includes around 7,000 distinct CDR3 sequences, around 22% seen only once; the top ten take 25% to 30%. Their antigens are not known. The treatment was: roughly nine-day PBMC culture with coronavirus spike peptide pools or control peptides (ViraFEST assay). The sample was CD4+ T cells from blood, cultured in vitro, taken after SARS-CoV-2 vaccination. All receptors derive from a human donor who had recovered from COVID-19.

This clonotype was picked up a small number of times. Here the CDR3 reads CASSVLAGVLDTQYF. In nucleotides, the CDR3 is TGTGCCAGCAGCGTTCTAGCGGGGGTACTGGATACGCAGTATTTT. The chain uses TRBV6-1 and TRBJ2-3, with 10 bases aligning to TRBD2. Germline values: CDR1 MNHNS, CDR2 SASEGT. The CDR3 covers 15 residues. V shed 6 bases and J 6 bases; nucleotides not matched to a gene: 9.

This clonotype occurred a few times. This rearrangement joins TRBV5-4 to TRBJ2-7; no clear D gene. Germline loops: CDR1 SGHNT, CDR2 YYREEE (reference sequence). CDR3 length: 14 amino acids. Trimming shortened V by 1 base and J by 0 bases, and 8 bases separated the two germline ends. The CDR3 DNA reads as TGTGCCAGCAGCTTGTCGCAGAGCTCCTACGAGCAGTACTTC. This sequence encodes CASSLSQSSYEQYF.

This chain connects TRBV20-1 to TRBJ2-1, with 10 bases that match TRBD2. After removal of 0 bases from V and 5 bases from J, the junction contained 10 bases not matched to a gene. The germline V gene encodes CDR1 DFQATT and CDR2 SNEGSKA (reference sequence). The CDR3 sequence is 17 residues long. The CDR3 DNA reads TGCAGTGCTAGAGATCCCATAAGCGGGAGGGTCGACAATGAGCAGTTCTTC. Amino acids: CSARDPISGRVDNEQFF.

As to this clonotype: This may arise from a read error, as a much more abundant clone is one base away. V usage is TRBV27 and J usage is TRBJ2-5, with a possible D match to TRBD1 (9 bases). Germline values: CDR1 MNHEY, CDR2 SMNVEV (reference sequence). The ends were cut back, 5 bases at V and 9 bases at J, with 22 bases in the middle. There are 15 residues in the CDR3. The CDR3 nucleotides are TGTGCCAGCAGTCCCTATAACAGGGGGCGGGAGGCCCAGTACTTC. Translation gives CASSPYNRGREAQYF.

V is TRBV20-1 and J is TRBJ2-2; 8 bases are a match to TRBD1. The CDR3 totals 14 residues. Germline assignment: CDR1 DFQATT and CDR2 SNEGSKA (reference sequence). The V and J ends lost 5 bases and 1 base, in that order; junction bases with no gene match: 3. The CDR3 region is CSAVQGGNTGELFF. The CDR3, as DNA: TGCAGTGCTGTACAGGGGGGGAACACCGGGGAGCTGTTTTTT.

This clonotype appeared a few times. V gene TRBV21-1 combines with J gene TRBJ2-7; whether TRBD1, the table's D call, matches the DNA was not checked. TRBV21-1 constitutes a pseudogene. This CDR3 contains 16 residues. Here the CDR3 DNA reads TGTGCCAGCCGCCCACCCCACGGGGGGCAATCGGGAGAGCAGTACTTC. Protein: CASRPPHGGQSGEQYF.

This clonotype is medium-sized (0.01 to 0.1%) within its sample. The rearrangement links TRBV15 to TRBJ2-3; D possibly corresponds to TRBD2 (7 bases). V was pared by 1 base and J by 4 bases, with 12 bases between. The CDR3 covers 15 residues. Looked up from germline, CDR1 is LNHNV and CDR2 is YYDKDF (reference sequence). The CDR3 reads CATSRVRGAPDTQYF. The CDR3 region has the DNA TGTGCCACCAGCAGAGTCCGGGGGGCCCCAGATACGCAGTATTTT.

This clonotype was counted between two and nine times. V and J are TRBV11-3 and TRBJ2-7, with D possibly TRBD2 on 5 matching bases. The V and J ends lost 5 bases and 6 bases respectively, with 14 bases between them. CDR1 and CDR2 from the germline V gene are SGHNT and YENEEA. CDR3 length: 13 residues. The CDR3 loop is CASSPALGAEQYF. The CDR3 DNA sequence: TGTGCCAGCAGCCCGGCGTTGGGAGCCGAGCAGTACTTC.